What follows is one T cell receptor (beta chain) and its context. The CDR3 consists of 16 residues. Germline V gene data show CDR1 as SGHRS and CDR2 as YFSETQ. V lost 0 bases to trimming and J lost 0 bases, with 10 bases between them. Profiling relied on immunoSEQ multiplex PCR, and the TCRdb table lists in-frame clones only, not all of them. There are about 98,000 clones in the sample; 88% occur only once, and about 9.4% lies in the top ten. This sample stems from a study of T cell responses to AZD1222 COVID-19 vaccine. This TCR was recovered from an adult in good health. The specimen was peripheral blood, collected on day 0 of MenACWY control vaccination. V gene TRBV5-1 combines with J gene TRBJ2-1, with a weak D call TRBD1 (5 bases). The CDR3 sequence: CASSLGQTRSYNEQFF. The CDR3 region has the DNA TGCGCCAGCAGCTTGGGACAGACCCGCTCCTACAATGAGCAGTTCTTC. Complete variable domain (other parts from reference TRBV5-1 and TRBJ2-1): KAGVTQTPRYLIKTRGQQVTLSCSPISGHRSVSWYQQTPGQGLQFLFEYFSETQRNKGNFPGRFSGRQFSNSRSEMNVSTLELGDSALYLCASSLGQTRSYNEQFFGPGTRLTVL.